This entry is about one T cell receptor beta chain. Its target antigen remains unknown. Per-base qualities were not stored, and no clone one base away is much larger. Enrolling through a virtual design, the prospective study's participants ranged in age from roughly 18 to 89 years and lived across some 23 United States geographic areas. Cohort assignment in the prospective study relied on participant-reported clinical history from a screening survey and a study questionnaire. Recovered participants in ImmuneRACE Cohort 3 were defined as having two consecutive negative NP/OP PCR tests, clearance from a healthcare professional, or resolution of symptoms. Each participant in the prospective study had whole blood, serum and a nasopharyngeal or oropharyngeal swab collected by mobile phlebotomists. Prospective study participants could optionally give additional blood draws and questionnaires over an approximately 2-month period. Before DNA extraction, blood samples from the prospective study were shipped at room temperature or frozen.

The data derive from a study of blood T cell repertoires in COVID-19 (dated by TCRdb to about 2020). Some background on the complete study: Collaborator samples came from the United States, Italy and Spain and covered acute and convalescent phases of COVID-19. The material from the prospective study consisted of cDNA or gDNA derived from T cells, B-cell-depleted T cells, or PBMCs. Subjects who had been exposed to COVID-19, were actively infected with it, or had recovered from it provided the deeply sampled blood TCRbeta repertoires that made up the dataset. The repertoires were released in a freely available public database intended as a resource for research on the immune response to SARS-CoV-2. Samples were obtained from the ongoing ImmuneRACE study (first 160 participants) and from about 1,300 subjects provided by 6 global collaborators. Sample metadata almost always included a de-identified subject ID, COVID-19 status, age in years and sex. HLA class I and class II types, where available, came from metadata supplied by the sample provider rather than from assay-based typing. On the study overall, not on this receptor specifically: The quantity of clinical and demographic metadata differed by source and by participant and was supplied without curation.

TCRbeta CDR3 regions were amplified from genomic DNA using the immunoSEQ Assay, a bias-controlled multiplex PCR. In the source study's methods: Nucleated cell counts per sample were estimated from amplification of reference gene primers within the assay. Sequence reads were collapsed and filtered to measure the absolute abundance of every unique TCRbeta CDR3 rearrangement. For each sample, productive Simpson clonality was calculated as the square root of Simpson's diversity index across productive rearrangements. In TCRdb, the immuneACCESS table is reduced to in-frame sequences with V and J assigned. These tables do not hold every clone; where another copy was compared, an unresolved V gene accounts for under half, and the others remain unexplained. V, J and clone size reflect that table, while D and trimming were determined from the DNA. A total of roughly 200,000 clones appear in this sample, 82% of them only once. The ten largest clones add up to about 11% of the sample.

The receptor's source is a man aged 35-49 years who had recovered from COVID-19. The material sequenced was PBMCs or T cells enriched from blood (not recorded which).

In nucleotides, the sequence is TGTGCCAGCAGCCCTCAGGGAAGGACTGAAGCTTTCTTT. Its product reads: CASSPQGRTEAFF. This sequence uses TRBV7-3 and TRBJ1-1; perhaps TRBD1 is the D gene, with 5 bases matching. CDR1 is given as SGHTA and CDR2 as FQGTGA, both from the germline V gene. Trimming at the junction amounts to 5 bases on V and 5 bases on J, and the germline ends lie 12 bases apart. The CDR3, cysteine through phenylalanine, is 13 amino acids long. Only the CDR3 part of the read is kept: 39 bases, read in frame from the first base.